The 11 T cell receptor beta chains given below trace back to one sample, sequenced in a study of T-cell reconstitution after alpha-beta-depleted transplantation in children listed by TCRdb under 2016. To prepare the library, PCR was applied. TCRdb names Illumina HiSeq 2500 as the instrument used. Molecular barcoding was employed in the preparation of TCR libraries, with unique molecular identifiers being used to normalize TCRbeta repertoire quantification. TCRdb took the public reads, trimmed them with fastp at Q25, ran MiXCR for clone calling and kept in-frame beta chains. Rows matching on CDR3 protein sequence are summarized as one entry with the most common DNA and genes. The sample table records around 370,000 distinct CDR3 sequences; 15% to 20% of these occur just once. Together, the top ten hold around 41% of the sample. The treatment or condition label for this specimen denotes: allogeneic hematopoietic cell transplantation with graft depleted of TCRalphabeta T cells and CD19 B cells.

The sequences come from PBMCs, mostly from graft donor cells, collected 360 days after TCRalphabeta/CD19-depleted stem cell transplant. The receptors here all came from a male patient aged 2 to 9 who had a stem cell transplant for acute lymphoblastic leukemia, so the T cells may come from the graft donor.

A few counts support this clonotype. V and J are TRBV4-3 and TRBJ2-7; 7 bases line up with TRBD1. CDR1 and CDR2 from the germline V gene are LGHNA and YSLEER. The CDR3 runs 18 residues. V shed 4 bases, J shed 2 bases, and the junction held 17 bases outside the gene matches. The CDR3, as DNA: TGCGCCAGCAGCCTCCAGTCCCCCCGACAGGGAGCCCCCTACGAGCAGTACTTC. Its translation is CASSLQSPRQGAPYEQYF.

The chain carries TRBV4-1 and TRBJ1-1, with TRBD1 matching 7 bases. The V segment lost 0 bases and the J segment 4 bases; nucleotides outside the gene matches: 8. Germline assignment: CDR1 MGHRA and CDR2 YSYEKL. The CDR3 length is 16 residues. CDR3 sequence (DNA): TGCGCCAGCAGCCAAGAAGCGAGGGGGCTGGCCACTGAAGCTTTCTTT. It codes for CASSQEARGLATEAFF.

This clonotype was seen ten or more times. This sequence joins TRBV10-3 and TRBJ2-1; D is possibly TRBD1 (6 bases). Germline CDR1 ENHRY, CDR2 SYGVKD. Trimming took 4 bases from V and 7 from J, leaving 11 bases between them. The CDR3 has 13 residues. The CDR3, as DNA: TGTGCCATCAGTGCTACAGGGAAAAATGAGCAGTTCTTC. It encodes CAISATGKNEQFF.

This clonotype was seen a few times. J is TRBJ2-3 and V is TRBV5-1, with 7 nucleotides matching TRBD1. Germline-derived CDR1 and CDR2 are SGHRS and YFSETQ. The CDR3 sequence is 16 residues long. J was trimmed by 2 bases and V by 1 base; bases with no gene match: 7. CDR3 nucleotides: TGCGCCAGCAGCTTGAGCCCGGGACAGTTCACAGATACGCAGTATTTT. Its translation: CASSLSPGQFTDTQYF.

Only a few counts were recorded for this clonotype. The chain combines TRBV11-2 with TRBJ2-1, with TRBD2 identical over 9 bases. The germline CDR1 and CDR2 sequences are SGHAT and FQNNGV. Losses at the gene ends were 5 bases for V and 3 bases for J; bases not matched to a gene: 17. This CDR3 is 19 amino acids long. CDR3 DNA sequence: TGTGCCAGCAGCCGACCTCCCGGACTTAGCGGGAGTTACTACAATGAGCAGTTCTTC. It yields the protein CASSRPPGLSGSYYNEQFF.

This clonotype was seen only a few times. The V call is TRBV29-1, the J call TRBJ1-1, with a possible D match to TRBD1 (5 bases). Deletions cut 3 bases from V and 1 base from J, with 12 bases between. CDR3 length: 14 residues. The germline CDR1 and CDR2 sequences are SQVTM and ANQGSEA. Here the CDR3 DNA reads TGCAGCGTTGAGGGCAGGGCAAGGAACACTGAAGCTTTCTTT. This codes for CSVEGRARNTEAFF.

The DNA for the CDR3 is TGTGCCAGACAGAGCTCTGGGGCCAACGTCCTGACTTTC. Its protein is CARQSSGANVLTF. This sequence joins TRBV19 and TRBJ2-6; D uncertain. Germline loops: CDR1 LNHDA, CDR2 SQIVND (reference sequence). This CDR3 region has 13 residues. V was clipped by 9 bases and J by 0 bases, with 6 bases between them.

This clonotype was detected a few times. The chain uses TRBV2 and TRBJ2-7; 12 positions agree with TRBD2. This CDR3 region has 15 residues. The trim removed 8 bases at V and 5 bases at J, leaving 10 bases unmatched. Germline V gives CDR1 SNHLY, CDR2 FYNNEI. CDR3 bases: TGTGCCAGCTCTGAGACTAGCGGGAGCCCCAACGAGCAGTACTTC. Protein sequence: CASSETSGSPNEQYF.

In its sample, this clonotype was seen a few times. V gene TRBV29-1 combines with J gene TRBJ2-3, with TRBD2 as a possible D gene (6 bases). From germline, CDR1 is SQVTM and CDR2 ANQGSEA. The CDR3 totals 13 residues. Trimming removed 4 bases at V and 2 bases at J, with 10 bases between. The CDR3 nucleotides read TGCAGCGTTGGGGGACTGATCACAGATACGCAGTATTTT. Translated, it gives CSVGGLITDTQYF.

The CDR3 DNA follows: TGCAGCGTTGACAGGACTAGCGGGTCCTACAATGAGCAGTTCTTC. This codes for CSVDRTSGSYNEQFF. This rearrangement joins TRBV29-1 to TRBJ2-1, with 11 bases matching TRBD2. CDR3 length: 15 residues. CDR1 and CDR2 from the germline V gene are SQVTM and ANQGSEA. Germline trimming cut 3 bases from V and 1 base from J; bases unmatched to any gene: 2.

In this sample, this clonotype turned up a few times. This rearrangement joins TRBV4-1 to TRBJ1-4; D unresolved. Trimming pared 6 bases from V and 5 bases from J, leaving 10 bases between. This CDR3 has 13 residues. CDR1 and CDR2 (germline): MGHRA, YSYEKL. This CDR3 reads CASRAAWNEKLFF. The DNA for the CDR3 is TGCGCCAGCAGGGCAGCCTGGAATGAAAAACTGTTTTTT.